This TCR beta chain was identified during a study of regulatory T cells in long-lasting Graves disease. Germline CDR1 reads MNHEY; CDR2 reads SMNVEV (reference sequence). The trim removed 2 bases at V and 9 bases at J, leaving 6 bases unmatched. CDR3 length: 15 residues. Arm-PCR with iRepertoire HTBI primers amplified the CDR3 regions for these TCR beta libraries. One entry per CDR3 protein, called by TCRdb with MiXCR from the multiplex PCR reads. The table shows 360,000 or so distinct CDR3 sequences, with about 16% occurring only once. Time point defined: newly diagnosed GD, antithyroid drugs for less than 3 months. TCR sequences were obtained from RNA taken from PBMCs. The data also belong to a second study, concerning T cells in Graves' hyperthyroidism and ophthalmopathy.

This clonotype was obtained from a woman aged 18-35 years with Graves disease. The J gene is TRBJ2-1, the V gene TRBV27, with 11 bases fitting TRBD2. The sample was peripheral blood mononuclear cells (PBMCs), taken at new diagnosis, from a patient treated with antithyroid drugs. CDR3 in amino acids: CASSLGLAGGTEQFF. CDR3 coding DNA: TGTGCCAGCAGTTTAGGGCTAGCGGGAGGCACTGAGCAGTTCTTC.